The 30 T cell receptor beta chains reported below all come from one sample, sequenced in a study of T cells in Graves' hyperthyroidism and ophthalmopathy. TCR beta CDR3 region amplification was performed from RNA transcripts. TCR CDR3 underwent first-round RT-PCR with the HTBI primer set. MiXCR was run by TCRdb on the multiplex PCR reads, yielding one entry per CDR3 protein. The sample holds some 510,000 distinct CDR3 sequences; around 42% are singletons and the top ten take 8.2%. The specimen was peripheral blood or thyroid tissue (not recorded which). The receptor set was obtained from a woman under 30 with Graves' hyperthyroidism.

The chain carries TRBV2 and TRBJ1-2; D is uncertain. The germline V gene has CDR1 SNHLY and CDR2 FYNNEI. The CDR3 length is 13 residues. The V and J ends lost 1 base and 6 bases respectively, with 9 bases between them. Here the CDR3 DNA reads TGTGCCAGCAGTGAAGACGGGGTTGATGGCTACACCTTC. Encoded protein: CASSEDGVDGYTF. The whole variable domain, remainder taken from reference TRBV2 and TRBJ1-2, is EPEVTQTPSHQVTQMGQEVILRCVPISNHLYFYWYRQILGQKVEFLVSFYNNEISEKSEIFDDQFSVERPDGSNFTLKIRSTKLEDSAMYFCASSEDGVDGYTFGSGTRLTVV.

This clonotype was observed a handful of times. The J gene is TRBJ1-5, the V gene TRBV12-3 or TRBV12-4, with D maybe TRBD1 (5 bases). V was trimmed by 3 bases and J by 5 bases, leaving 11 bases between them. The CDR3 extends over 14 amino acids. CDR3 residues: CASSFPGYDQPQHF. Here the CDR3 DNA reads TGTGCCAGCAGTTTCCCAGGGTACGATCAGCCCCAGCATTTT.

V usage is TRBV19 and J usage is TRBJ1-1; tentatively, D is TRBD1 (5 bases). The CDR3 is made up of 14 amino acids. Trimming cost V 3 bases and J 2 bases, with 10 bases left between them. Germline V gene data show CDR1 as LNHDA and CDR2 as SQIVND (reference sequence). CDR3 bases: TGTGCCAGTAGTATGGTCGGGGGTAACACTGAAGCTTTCTTT. This translates into CASSMVGGNTEAFF.

Turning to this clonotype: At one end the junction does not follow the germline gene, possibly because of a read error. The V gene is TRBV11-1, the J gene TRBJ1-1; weak D call: TRBD1 (5 bases). Germline V gene lookup returns CDR1 SGHAT and CDR2 FQDESV (reference sequence). CDR3 length: 13 amino acids. CDR3 loop: CASSLGVGEEAFF. The CDR3 DNA follows: TGCGCCAGCAGCTTGGGGGTTGGCGAGGAAGCTTTCTTT.

This clonotype was detected ten times or more. J is TRBJ1-5 and V is TRBV2; TRBD1 might be the D (6 bases). The germline gives CDR1 SNHLY, CDR2 FYNNEI. V was trimmed by 7 bases and J by 4 bases, leaving 14 bases between them. This CDR3 is built from 14 residues. DNA for the CDR3: TGTGCCAGCAAAAGAGACAGGAGGAATCAGCCCCAGCATTTT. Amino acids: CASKRDRRNQPQHF.

The sample holds one count of this clonotype. This sequence may be a read error, since a much larger clone differs from it by one base. The V call is TRBV12-3 or TRBV12-4, the J call TRBJ1-4; possibly TRBD1 for D (5 bases). Between the trimmed V and J ends, which lost 5 bases and 11 bases, there was a span of 12 bases. The CDR3 loop spans 12 amino acids. The CDR3 sequence: CASSRVEGKLFF. DNA of the CDR3: TGTGCCAGCAGTAGGGTCGAGGGGAAACTGTTTTTT.

The gene calls are TRBV5-1 and TRBJ2-7; TRBD2 aligns across 7 bases. The CDR3 extends over 16 amino acids. Germline V gene sequence: CDR1 SGHRS, CDR2 YFSETQ. With V trimmed by 0 bases and J by 0 bases, 6 bases remained unmatched. The CDR3 DNA sequence: TGCGCCAGCAGCTTGGATGACCCGGGGGGCTCCTACGAGCAGTACTTC. It yields the protein CASSLDDPGGSYEQYF.

Turning to this clonotype: One junction end does not reproduce the germline sequence, and a read error may be involved. The gene calls are TRBV2 and TRBJ2-7; D might be TRBD2 (6 bases). Germline V gene data show CDR1 as SNHLY and CDR2 as FYNNEI. CDR3 length: 14 residues. CDR3 residues: CARSETGDGYEQYF. The CDR3 nucleotides are TGTGCCAGAAGTGAGACGGGGGATGGCTACGAGCAGTACTTC.

Ten or more counts support this clonotype. The chain has TRBV20-1 and TRBJ2-5; 8 positions match TRBD2. V trimming: 3 bases; J trimming: 2 bases; junction bases outside the gene matches: 5. The CDR3 sequence is 14 residues long. Germline CDR1 reads DFQATT; CDR2 reads SNEGSKA (reference sequence). For the CDR3, the DNA is TGCAGTGCTAGGGTCCTAGCGGGTCAAGAGACCCAGTACTTC. Translated: CSARVLAGQETQYF.

The chain joins TRBV29-1 to TRBJ1-1, with D unresolved. This CDR3 region has 15 residues. The V gene lost 4 bases and the J gene lost 0 bases, with 15 bases spanning the gap. The germline CDR1 and CDR2 sequences are SQVTM and ANQGSEA. The CDR3 DNA follows: TGCAGCGTTGCGGGTCGCCTCGGAATGAACACTGAAGCTTTCTTT. It translates to CSVAGRLGMNTEAFF.

This clonotype turned up a few times. The V call is TRBV29-1, the J call TRBJ1-1; TRBD1 aligns across 7 bases. Trimming at V came to 7 bases and at J to 2 bases, leaving 10 bases not matched to a gene. The CDR3 totals 14 residues. CDR1 SQVTM and CDR2 ANQGSEA come from the germline V gene. Here the CDR3 DNA reads TGCAGCGCAGTCGGACAGGCTCCCAACACTGAAGCTTTCTTT. Protein sequence: CSAVGQAPNTEAFF. Supplemented by reference TRBV29-1 and TRBJ1-1, the full variable domain reads SAVISQKPSRDICQRGTSLTIQCQVDSQVTMMFWYRQQPGQSLTLIATANQGSEATYESGFVIDKFPISRPNLTFSTLTVSNMSPEDSSIYLCSAVGQAPNTEAFFGQGTRLTVV.

CDR3 loop: CSSGTSGQETQYF. In DNA form, the CDR3 reads TGCAGCTCCGGGACTAGCGGCCAAGAGACCCAGTACTTC. The J gene is TRBJ2-5, the V gene TRBV29-1, with TRBD2 identical over 11 bases. The CDR3 loop spans 13 amino acids. V dropped 8 bases and J dropped 1; count of bases not matched to a gene: 3. In germline, CDR1 is SQVTM, CDR2 ANQGSEA.

The genes are TRBV29-1 and TRBJ1-1, with TRBD1 as a possible D gene (5 bases). Deletions cut 1 base from V and 11 bases from J, with 5 bases between. CDR1 is SQVTM and CDR2 is ANQGSEA in the germline V gene. The CDR3 sequence is 9 residues long. The CDR3 nucleotides read TGCAGCGTTGAAGGACAGGCTTTCTTT. Translation: CSVEGQAFF. The full variable domain, with the rest looked up from reference TRBV29-1 and TRBJ1-1, is SAVISQKPSRDICQRGTSLTIQCQVDSQVTMMFWYRQQPGQSLTLIATANQGSEATYESGFVIDKFPISRPNLTFSTLTVSNMSPEDSSIYLCSVEGQAFFGQGTRLTVV.

The table lists this clonotype with a few counts. The rearrangement uses TRBV7-8 and TRBJ2-7; 8 nucleotides align to TRBD2. The germline CDR1 and CDR2 sequences are SGHVS and FQNEAQ. The V segment lost 5 bases and the J segment 5 bases; nucleotides outside the gene matches: 8. This CDR3 is built from 14 residues. The CDR3 DNA is TGTGCCAGCAGCCCTGGGACTAGGGCCCACGAGCAGTACTTC. This translates into CASSPGTRAHEQYF. The full variable domain, completed using reference TRBV7-8 and TRBJ2-7, is GAGVSQSPRYKVAKRGQDVALRCDPISGHVSLFWYQQALGQGPEFLTYFQNEAQLDKSGLPSDRFFAERPEGSVSTLKIQRTQQEDSAVYLCASSPGTRAHEQYFGPGTRLTVT.

The J gene is TRBJ1-6, the V gene TRBV7-2; TRBD1 agrees at 8 bases. Germline V gene data show CDR1 as SGHTA and CDR2 as FQGNSA. This CDR3 is built from 13 residues. After removal of 6 bases from V and 10 bases from J, the junction contained 5 bases not matched to a gene. CDR3 sequence reads: CASRVDRGSPLHF. CDR3 nucleotides: TGTGCCAGCAGAGTCGACAGGGGCTCACCCCTCCACTTT.

This chain links TRBV2 with TRBJ2-5; unclear D gene. Trimming cost V 6 bases and J 1 base, with 9 bases left between them. This CDR3 spans 13 amino acids. Germline V lookup: CDR1 SNHLY, CDR2 FYNNEI. The chain's CDR3 is CASSLLLQETQYF. DNA for the CDR3: TGTGCCAGCAGCCTTCTCCTCCAAGAGACCCAGTACTTC.

This clonotype was picked up a small number of times. The chain uses TRBV20-1 and TRBJ1-1, with a weak D call TRBD1 (6 bases). The length of the CDR3 is 13 residues. Between the trimmed V and J ends, which lost 3 bases and 1 base, there was a span of 9 bases. In germline, CDR1 is DFQATT, CDR2 SNEGSKA (reference sequence). The CDR3 nucleotides are TGCAGTGCTAGCGGGACAACGAACACTGAAGCTTTCTTT. As protein: CSASGTTNTEAFF.

Points on this clonotype: A much larger clone is a single base away; this may be a read error. The V call is TRBV7-6, the J call TRBJ2-5, with 8 bases matching TRBD1. The CDR3 has 15 residues. V shed 8 bases, J shed 2 bases, and the junction held 10 bases outside the gene matches. Germline lookup yields CDR1 SGHVS and CDR2 FNYEAQ. The CDR3 nucleotides are TGTGCCAGCGCCCCCTCGGACAGGGATCAAGAGACCCAGTACTTC. It is translated as CASAPSDRDQETQYF.

This clonotype has a single count. This chain connects TRBV2 to TRBJ1-2; 8 bases align to TRBD1. After removal of 6 bases from V and 10 bases from J, the junction contained 10 bases not matched to a gene. The germline CDR1 and CDR2 sequences are SNHLY and FYNNEI. This CDR3 region has 13 residues. The CDR3 nucleotides read TGTGCCAGCAGGACCGGGACAGGTTTGGACTACACCTTC. Translating gives CASRTGTGLDYTF.

This clonotype has a handful of counts. The CDR3, as DNA: TGTGCCATCAGTGAGGGCCCAATCTACGAGCAGTACTTC. This sequence encodes CAISEGPIYEQYF. J is TRBJ2-7 and V is TRBV10-3; D gene unclear. Germline V gives CDR1 ENHRY, CDR2 SYGVKD. The CDR3 loop spans 13 amino acids. The V gene lost 2 bases and the J gene lost 3 bases, with 8 bases spanning the gap.

This clonotype was recorded a few times. The chain has TRBV6-6 and TRBJ2-5; no clear D gene. This CDR3 comprises 12 residues. CDR1 and CDR2 from the germline V gene are MNHNY and SVGAGI (reference sequence). The V gene lost 0 bases and the J gene lost 3 bases, with 2 bases spanning the gap. CDR3 in DNA: TGTGCCAGCAGTTACTCGAAAGAGACCCAGTACTTC. It is translated as CASSYSKETQYF.

The chain has TRBV24-1 and TRBJ1-2, with D possibly being TRBD1 (5 bases). The germline CDR1 and CDR2 sequences are KGHDR and SFDVKD. This CDR3 comprises 14 residues. The V gene lost 3 bases and the J gene lost 2 bases, with 9 bases spanning the gap. CDR3 protein: CATSDAGRNYGYTF. The DNA for the CDR3 is TGTGCCACCAGTGATGCGGGACGAAACTATGGCTACACCTTC.

The chain has TRBV24-1 and TRBJ2-5; 9 bases agree with TRBD1. The J segment lost 5 bases and the V segment lost 4 bases, leaving 7 bases of the junction unmatched. There are 15 residues in the CDR3. In germline, CDR1 is KGHDR, CDR2 SFDVKD. CDR3 loop: CATSETQGARETQYF. DNA for the CDR3: TGTGCCACCAGTGAGACACAGGGGGCTCGGGAGACCCAGTACTTC.

This clonotype has a handful of counts. In DNA, the CDR3 is TGTGCCAGTAGTATAATCGGGGTGAACACTGAAGCTTTCTTT. Translated, it gives CASSIIGVNTEAFF. The rearrangement joins TRBV19 to TRBJ1-1; D unresolved. V lost 2 bases to trimming and J lost 0 bases, with 7 bases between them. The germline V gene has CDR1 LNHDA and CDR2 SQIVND (reference sequence). The CDR3 is 14 residues long.

The V call is TRBV29-1, the J call TRBJ2-5; possibly TRBD2 for D (6 bases). Germline values: CDR1 SQVTM, CDR2 ANQGSEA. CDR3 length: 14 amino acids. Trimming stripped 5 bases from V and 9 bases from J, with 22 bases between. The CDR3: CSVRSGVGNQPQYF. For the CDR3, the DNA is TGCAGCGTTAGGTCGGGAGTAGGGAATCAGCCCCAGTACTTC.

The J gene is TRBJ1-3, the V gene TRBV29-1; 9 nucleotides align to TRBD1. The CDR3 runs to 18 residues. Losses at the gene ends were 3 bases for V and 0 bases for J; bases not matched to a gene: 12. Germline CDR1 is SQVTM and CDR2 is ANQGSEA. The CDR3 coding sequence is TGCAGCGTTGATTTGGCCCGGGACAGGGTGAGCTCTGGAAACACCATATATTTT. Its protein product is CSVDLARDRVSSGNTIYF.

This clonotype was observed a few times. The rearrangement joins TRBV20-1 to TRBJ2-2; D not resolved. The length of the CDR3 is 13 residues. V lost 0 bases and J lost 6, with 8 bases in between. The germline gives CDR1 DFQATT, CDR2 SNEGSKA (reference sequence). The CDR3 sequence is CSARDWVAGELFF. The CDR3 DNA reads TGCAGTGCTAGAGATTGGGTTGCCGGGGAGCTGTTTTTT.

The chain employs TRBV7-6 and TRBJ2-7; D remains unclear. This CDR3 comprises 15 residues. The germline gives CDR1 SGHVS, CDR2 FNYEAQ. The ends were cut back, 5 bases at V and 2 bases at J, with 16 bases in the middle. The CDR3 spells CASSATADTTYEQYF. The CDR3 nucleotides read TGTGCCAGCAGCGCAACTGCTGATACGACCTACGAGCAGTACTTC. Complete variable domain (other parts from reference TRBV7-6 and TRBJ2-7): GAGVSQSPRYKVTKRGQDVALRCDPISGHVSLYWYRQALGQGPEFLTYFNYEAQQDKSGLPNDRFSAERPEGSISTLTIQRTEQRDSAMYRCASSATADTTYEQYFGPGTRLTVT.

A remark on this clonotype: At one boundary the junction diverges from the germline segment, which might be a read error. This rearrangement joins TRBV9 to TRBJ2-7; no reliable D call. This CDR3 contains 13 residues. Germline loops: CDR1 SGDLS, CDR2 YYNGEE. The CDR3 region is CASSVVSSYELYF. For the CDR3, the DNA is TGTGCCAGCAGCGTAGTAAGCTCCTACGAGCTGTACTTC. Using reference TRBV9 and TRBJ2-7 for the parts outside the CDR3, the full variable domain is DSGVTQTPKHLITATGQRVTLRCSPRSGDLSVYWYQQSLDQGLQFLIQYYNGEERAKGNILERFSAQQFPDLHSELNLSSLELGDSALYFCASSVVSSYELYFGPGTRLTVT.

V gene TRBV20-1 combines with J gene TRBJ2-7, with D perhaps TRBD2 (5 bases). The germline gives CDR1 DFQATT, CDR2 SNEGSKA (reference sequence). V shed 3 bases and J shed 4 bases, with 16 bases lying between them. This CDR3 region has 14 residues. CDR3 DNA sequence: TGCAGTGCTAGTTATGGTTTCAGCGGTTACGAGCAGTACTTC. Its protein is CSASYGFSGYEQYF.